The 27 T cell receptor beta chains below were found in one sample sequenced in a study of naive and memory T cell subsets. The study's findings and limits: A few larger clonotypes appeared in naive repertoires, especially CD8, possibly memory cells re-expressing CD45RA.

These receptors are not linked to any known antigen. Two oligonucleotides, mixed equimolar, formed the beta constant-region primer covering TRBC1 and TRBC2. Nested alpha and beta constant-region primers with the SP2 primer drove four PCR rounds on ligated cDNA. TCRdb called the UMI-ligation and nested PCR reads again in MiXCR, with one record for every CDR3 protein. This sample carries roughly 100,000 distinct CDR3 sequences, roughly 14% of them seen once, and the ten largest clones take about 3%. Sequenced input: naive CD8+ T cells from blood. Receptors originate from a human donor in good health.

This clonotype was recorded at least ten times. CDR3 in DNA: TGCGCCAGCAGCTCTCATGAGGCAGGTCTAACCGCATATAATTCACCCCTCCACTTT. Translated, it gives CASSSHEAGLTAYNSPLHF. The J gene is TRBJ1-6, the V gene TRBV4-3, with no clear D. The ends were cut back, 5 bases at V and 4 bases at J, with 24 bases in the middle. The CDR3 is 19 amino acids. Per germline, CDR1 LGHNA and CDR2 YSLEER.

In its sample, this clonotype was seen a few times. J is TRBJ2-1 and V is TRBV15; 12 positions agree with TRBD2. The trim removed 0 bases at V and 8 bases at J, leaving 5 bases unmatched. The germline V gene encodes CDR1 LNHNV and CDR2 YYDKDF (reference sequence). The CDR3 totals 16 residues. The CDR3 DNA reads TGTGCCACCAGCAGAGATGGGCTAGCGGGAGGGCATGAGCAGTTCTTC. This encodes CATSRDGLAGGHEQFF.

This clonotype was observed many times. As DNA, the CDR3 is TGTGCCAGCAGCCAAGATGGGACTCAGTCCGGGGAGCTGTTTTTT. Translation: CASSQDGTQSGELFF. The rearrangement joins TRBV4-2 to TRBJ2-2, with a tentative D call TRBD2 (6 bases). CDR1 is LGHNA and CDR2 is YNFKEQ in the germline V gene. The CDR3 extends over 15 amino acids. Trimming pared 0 bases from V and 6 bases from J, leaving 11 bases between.

The rearrangement joins TRBV13 to TRBJ2-7, with D perhaps TRBD2 (7 bases). Trimming pared 5 bases from V and 2 bases from J, leaving 16 bases between. This CDR3 spans 15 amino acids. CDR1 and CDR2 (germline): PRHDT, FYEKMQ (reference sequence). CDR3 protein: CASSQRGGNPYEQYF. The CDR3 nucleotides read TGTGCCAGCAGCCAGAGGGGGGGGAATCCCTACGAGCAGTACTTC.

The table lists this clonotype with a few counts. V and J are TRBV7-9 and TRBJ2-2; TRBD2 matches 7 bases. Trimming at V came to 5 bases and at J to 6 bases, leaving 9 bases not matched to a gene. Germline V gene lookup returns CDR1 SEHNR and CDR2 FQNEAQ (reference sequence). The CDR3 length is 15 residues. In DNA, the CDR3 is TGTGCCAGCAGCCCAAGCGGGATAGGTGCCGGGGAGCTGTTTTTT. Translated: CASSPSGIGAGELFF.

This clonotype was found many times. The chain couples TRBV27 to TRBJ1-5; D not resolved. The V gene lost 2 bases and the J gene lost 3 bases, with 5 bases spanning the gap. Germline CDR1 and CDR2: MNHEY and SMNVEV (reference sequence). This CDR3 contains 13 residues. This CDR3 reads CASSLGPNQPQHF. For the CDR3, the DNA is TGTGCCAGCAGTTTAGGACCCAATCAGCCCCAGCATTTT.

The chain uses TRBV6-6 and TRBJ1-5; no reliable D call. The V end was cut by 8 bases, the J end by 6 bases, with 5 bases between. CDR3 length: 10 amino acids. Germline CDR1 is MNHNY and CDR2 is SVGAGI (reference sequence). The CDR3 is CASPCQPQHF. The CDR3 coding sequence is TGTGCCAGCCCATGTCAGCCCCAGCATTTT.

This clonotype was picked up many times. The chain carries TRBV6-5 and TRBJ1-5, with D maybe TRBD1 (5 bases). The CDR3 is 14 amino acids. V lost 0 bases and J lost 7, with 10 bases in between. Germline loops: CDR1 MNHEY, CDR2 SVGAGI. The CDR3 coding sequence is TGTGCCAGCAGTTACTCTTCGGGGGAGCAGCCCCAGCATTTT. It specifies CASSYSSGEQPQHF.

The V gene is TRBV24-1, the J gene TRBJ2-3; 8 positions match TRBD2. Looked up from germline, CDR1 is KGHDR and CDR2 is SFDVKD. The CDR3 totals 17 residues. V shed 9 bases and J 6 bases; nucleotides not matched to a gene: 19. The CDR3 DNA reads as TGTGCCACCGGCGGACCCCACCCGGGACTAGATGTCGATACGCAGTATTTT. This sequence encodes CATGGPHPGLDVDTQYF.

Many counts were recorded for this clonotype. This chain links TRBV3-2 with TRBJ2-1; the table assigns TRBD1, which was not confirmed against the DNA. TRBV3-2 is described as a pseudogene. The CDR3 is 16 amino acids. In DNA, the CDR3 is TGTGCCAGCAGCCACCGGTCCCGGGACAGGGAGGGTGAGCAGTTCTTC. It translates to CASSHRSRDREGEQFF.

In its sample, this clonotype was seen many times. This chain links TRBV20-1 with TRBJ2-3, with 9 positions matching TRBD2. V lost 6 bases, J lost 0 bases, and 10 bases stayed unmatched. The CDR3 is 16 amino acids. The germline CDR1 and CDR2 sequences are DFQATT and SNEGSKA (reference sequence). The DNA for the CDR3 is TGCAGTGCCCTATCGGCGGGAGGGCCTAGCACAGATACGCAGTATTTT. Its translation: CSALSAGGPSTDTQYF.

This clonotype was picked up a small number of times. The chain joins TRBV7-9 to TRBJ2-5, with D perhaps matching TRBD2 (5 bases). The germline V gene has CDR1 SEHNR and CDR2 FQNEAQ (reference sequence). The CDR3 spans 14 residues. V lost 2 bases to trimming and J lost 2 bases, with 9 bases between them. CDR3 protein: CASSLTSWQETQYF. CDR3 in DNA: TGTGCCAGCAGCTTAACTAGTTGGCAAGAGACCCAGTACTTC. The full variable domain, with the rest looked up from reference TRBV7-9 and TRBJ2-5, is DTGVSQNPRHKITKRGQNVTFRCDPISEHNRLYWYRQTLGQGPEFLTYFQNEAQLEKSRLLSDRFSAERPKGSFSTLEIQRTEQGDSAMYLCASSLTSWQETQYFGPGTRLLVL.

This clonotype was seen a few times. The V and J genes are TRBV29-1 and TRBJ1-1; D call uncertain. The CDR3 sequence is 12 residues long. CDR1 is SQVTM, CDR2 ANQGSEA, per germline. With 2 bases removed from V and 0 bases from J, the gap between germline ends came to 4 bases. The CDR3 is CSVEPMNTEAFF. For the CDR3, the DNA is TGCAGCGTTGAACCCATGAACACTGAAGCTTTCTTT.

This clonotype was found a few times. The chain employs TRBV4-3 and TRBJ2-7; D may be TRBD1 (5 bases). Deletions cut 3 bases from V and 6 bases from J, with 12 bases between. CDR3 length: 13 residues. Germline V gene data show CDR1 as LGHNA and CDR2 as YSLEER. This CDR3 is CASSHAAGREQYF. The CDR3, as DNA: TGCGCCAGCAGCCACGCAGCAGGGCGCGAGCAGTACTTC.

This clonotype was seen at least ten times. V is TRBV5-1 and J is TRBJ1-1; no clear D gene. V was pared by 0 bases and J by 0 bases, with 12 bases between. The CDR3 covers 16 residues. Germline V gene lookup returns CDR1 SGHRS and CDR2 YFSETQ. CDR3 residues: CASSLDWTEMNTEAFF. CDR3 sequence (DNA): TGCGCCAGCAGCTTGGACTGGACGGAGATGAACACTGAAGCTTTCTTT.

Many counts were recorded for this clonotype. The CDR3 bases are TGTGCCAGCAGCCCGGGACTAGCGGGAGCCTACGAGCAGTACTTC. This codes for CASSPGLAGAYEQYF. This chain joins TRBV12-3 or TRBV12-4 and TRBJ2-7, with 14 bases lining up with TRBD2. This CDR3 has 15 amino acids. The V gene end was trimmed by 6 bases and the J gene end by 2 bases; junction bases not matched to a gene: 3.

This clonotype was seen at least ten times. This sequence joins TRBV11-3 and TRBJ2-7; TRBD1 matches at 8 bases. Germline trimming cut 1 base from V and 4 bases from J; bases unmatched to any gene: 3. The CDR3 contains 14 residues. CDR1 is SGHNT, CDR2 YENEEA, per germline. The CDR3 nucleotides are TGTGCCAGCAGCTTAGCAGGGGGCGGTTACGAGCAGTACTTC. Translating it yields CASSLAGGGYEQYF.

This clonotype was observed a few times. The chain has TRBV9 and TRBJ2-1; 8 bases are shared with TRBD1. The ends lost 3 bases at V and 11 bases at J; junction bases unmatched: 7. Germline CDR1 and CDR2: SGDLS and YYNGEE. CDR3 length equals 13 residues. The CDR3 protein is CASSAEDRAQQFF. CDR3 nucleotides: TGTGCCAGCAGCGCCGAGGACAGGGCTCAGCAGTTCTTC. The full variable domain, completed using reference TRBV9 and TRBJ2-1, is DSGVTQTPKHLITATGQRVTLRCSPRSGDLSVYWYQQSLDQGLQFLIQYYNGEERAKGNILERFSAQQFPDLHSELNLSSLELGDSALYFCASSAEDRAQQFFGPGTRLTVL.

V and J are TRBV3-1 and TRBJ1-3; D gene unclear. In germline, CDR1 is LGHDT, CDR2 YNNKEL (reference sequence). The V end was cut by 8 bases, the J end by 3 bases, with 11 bases between. This CDR3 contains 13 residues. The CDR3 region has the DNA TGTGCCAGCGCCCCCGATCTTGGAAACACCATATATTTT. This gives the protein CASAPDLGNTIYF.

The chain recombines TRBV5-6 with TRBJ2-1; 8 bases map to TRBD2. Trimming took 3 bases from V and 4 from J; bases not matched to a gene: 6. This CDR3 contains 15 residues. Germline-derived CDR1 and CDR2 are SGHDT and YYEEEE. CDR3 loop: CASSSGGGGYNEQFF. CDR3 nucleotide sequence: TGTGCCAGCAGCTCCGGGGGCGGGGGGTACAATGAGCAGTTCTTC.

This clonotype showed up many times. This rearrangement joins TRBV7-9 to TRBJ2-5, with TRBD1 matching 7 bases. The CDR3 sequence is 14 residues long. Germline loops: CDR1 SEHNR, CDR2 FQNEAQ (reference sequence). After removal of 5 bases from V and 3 bases from J, the junction contained 6 bases not matched to a gene. CDR3 sequence (DNA): TGTGCCAGCAGCACAGGGGACACCAAAGAGACCCAGTACTTC. Protein sequence: CASSTGDTKETQYF.

The rearrangement uses TRBV4-2 and TRBJ1-5, with D perhaps TRBD1 (5 bases). This CDR3 comprises 17 residues. Germline CDR1 is LGHNA and CDR2 is YNFKEQ. Trimming shortened V by 2 bases and J by 7 bases, and 21 bases separated the two germline ends. CDR3 in DNA: TGTGCCAGCAGCCAAAGGACCACTACAGGTTCAAACCAGCCCCAGCATTTT. Amino acid sequence: CASSQRTTTGSNQPQHF.

A few counts support this clonotype. This chain connects TRBV4-2 to TRBJ2-6; TRBD1 is a possible D gene (5 bases). The V gene's germline CDR1 is LGHNA and CDR2 YNFKEQ. The V gene lost 1 base and the J gene lost 4 bases, with 11 bases spanning the gap. CDR3 size: 16 residues. DNA for the CDR3: TGTGCCAGCAGCCAAGGCGCAGGGTCCGGGGCCAACGTCCTGACTTTC. This translates into CASSQGAGSGANVLTF.

The gene calls are TRBV7-2 and TRBJ2-1, with 7 bases lining up with TRBD2. This CDR3 contains 14 residues. CDR1 and CDR2 (germline): SGHTA, FQGNSA. V was clipped by 1 base and J by 7 bases; unmatched bases: 4. This CDR3 is CASSLGDSGNEQFF. In DNA, the CDR3 is TGTGCCAGCAGCTTAGGCGATAGCGGGAATGAGCAGTTCTTC.

At least ten counts were recorded for this clonotype. V and J are TRBV11-2 and TRBJ2-5; D unresolved. The CDR3 runs to 14 residues. The V end was cut by 5 bases, the J end by 0 bases, with 10 bases between. Germline V gene data show CDR1 as SGHAT and CDR2 as FQNNGV. The DNA of the CDR3 is TGTGCCAGCAGCGGACGGATGTACCAAGAGACCCAGTACTTC. As protein: CASSGRMYQETQYF.

This chain links TRBV24-1 with TRBJ1-5, with D unresolved. V was trimmed by 2 bases and J by 3 bases, leaving 10 bases between them. The CDR3 sequence is 15 residues long. The germline V gene has CDR1 KGHDR and CDR2 SFDVKD. CDR3 sequence: CATSDSQALNQPQHF. CDR3 coding DNA: TGTGCCACCAGTGATTCGCAGGCCCTCAATCAGCCCCAGCATTTT.

Ten or more counts support this clonotype. The chain combines TRBV13 with TRBJ2-7; no reliable D call. Germline CDR1 is PRHDT and CDR2 is FYEKMQ (reference sequence). The CDR3 contains 16 residues. V was cut by 1 base and J by 6 bases, with 19 bases left in between. The CDR3: CASSLEASVGPAEQYF. The CDR3 nucleotides are TGTGCCAGCAGCTTAGAAGCGAGCGTAGGGCCAGCCGAGCAGTACTTC.